Shown below are 11 T cell receptor beta chains from a single sample sequenced in a study of T-cell memory formation after mild COVID-19. MiXCR, run by TCRdb on the 5' RACE reads, gives a single entry per CDR3 protein. The sample lists about 600,000 distinct CDR3 sequences; roughly 20% were seen once. Sequencing used PBMCs or a T cell subset sorted from them (not recorded which). The receptor set was obtained from an adult woman who had mild COVID-19 (a few samples of this study predate the infection). Cell type and time point are not known.

V is TRBV4-1 and J is TRBJ1-1; possible D gene TRBD1, 5 bases. The CDR3 loop spans 15 amino acids. The germline V gene has CDR1 MGHRA and CDR2 YSYEKL. The V end was cut by 1 base, the J end by 6 bases, with 15 bases between. The CDR3 here is CASSQAGLPGAEAFF. The CDR3 DNA reads as TGCGCCAGCAGCCAAGCGGGGCTGCCGGGGGCTGAAGCTTTCTTT.

The genes are TRBV5-5 and TRBJ2-6; D gene unclear. Deletions cut 0 bases from V and 0 bases from J, with 16 bases between. CDR1 and CDR2 (germline): SGHKS, YYEKEE (reference sequence). The CDR3 has 19 residues. The CDR3 bases are TGTGCCAGCAGCTTGGGTGGGTCGGCAGGACCCTCTGGGGCCAACGTCCTGACTTTC. Translating gives CASSLGGSAGPSGANVLTF.

In its sample, this clonotype was seen a few times. V gene TRBV2 combines with J gene TRBJ1-1; 8 bases map to TRBD1. The CDR3 is 12 residues long. Germline values: CDR1 SNHLY, CDR2 FYNNEI. Trimming cost V 8 bases and J 4 bases; bases outside gene matches: 3. CDR3 in amino acids: CASGQGITEAFF. CDR3 DNA sequence: TGTGCCAGCGGACAGGGTATCACTGAAGCTTTCTTT.

The chain carries TRBV7-9 and TRBJ2-5; 7 nucleotides line up with TRBD2. J was trimmed by 5 bases and V by 5 bases; bases with no gene match: 8. The CDR3 runs 14 residues. The V gene's germline CDR1 is SEHNR and CDR2 FQNEAQ (reference sequence). CDR3 in DNA: TGTGCCAGCAGCCATGGGACTACAAGGGAGACCCAGTACTTC. Its translation: CASSHGTTRETQYF.

This clonotype appeared a few times. The rearrangement uses TRBV12-3 or TRBV12-4 and TRBJ1-1; D possibly corresponds to TRBD1 (6 bases). The CDR3 contains 14 residues. V shed 7 bases and J shed 4 bases, with 16 bases lying between them. CDR3 residues: CASNSGARGTEAFF. The DNA of the CDR3 is TGTGCCAGCAATTCGGGGGCGCGGGGCACTGAAGCTTTCTTT.

The chain is built from TRBV5-5 and TRBJ2-5, with D perhaps matching TRBD1 (6 bases). The V end lost 1 base, the J end lost 4 bases, and 14 bases lay between the germline ends. This CDR3 has 15 residues. Germline CDR1 and CDR2: SGHKS and YYEKEE (reference sequence). The CDR3 DNA follows: TGTGCCAGCAGCTTGCAGGGCAGGGGACGAGAGACCCAGTACTTC. Protein: CASSLQGRGRETQYF.

This clonotype was seen only a few times. The rearrangement uses TRBV20-1 and TRBJ2-3; weak D call: TRBD1 (6 bases). The germline V and J ends were trimmed by 2 bases and 3 bases, with 9 bases remaining between them. The germline gives CDR1 DFQATT, CDR2 SNEGSKA (reference sequence). CDR3 length: 13 residues. CDR3 nucleotides: TGCAGTGCTAGAAGAGGGGGAACAGATACGCAGTATTTT. This encodes CSARRGGTDTQYF.

At least ten counts were recorded for this clonotype. This chain connects TRBV24-1 to TRBJ2-7; D ambiguous. V was trimmed by 2 bases and J by 2 bases, leaving 9 bases between them. The CDR3 contains 14 residues. The germline gives CDR1 KGHDR, CDR2 SFDVKD. The CDR3 nucleotides are TGTGCCACCAGTGATTCCGGAGCTGCCTACGAGCAGTACTTC. Translating it yields CATSDSGAAYEQYF.

This chain links TRBV7-8 with TRBJ2-1; D is tentatively TRBD1 or TRBD2 (5 bases each). From germline, CDR1 is SGHVS and CDR2 FQNEAQ. The V end lost 6 bases, the J end lost 7 bases, and 13 bases lay between the germline ends. This CDR3 contains 13 residues. CDR3 in amino acids: CASRHPGPNEQFF. The CDR3 DNA sequence: TGTGCCAGCAGGCACCCGGGGCCTAATGAGCAGTTCTTC.

This clonotype was counted many times. This chain links TRBV5-1 with TRBJ2-1; 7 positions match TRBD1. The V and J ends lost 3 bases and 7 bases, in that order; junction bases with no gene match: 10. This CDR3 contains 15 residues. Germline CDR1 reads SGHRS; CDR2 reads YFSETQ. As DNA, the CDR3 is TGCGCCAGCAGCTGGGGACAGATCCAATGGAATGAGCAGTTCTTC. It specifies CASSWGQIQWNEQFF.

The chain joins TRBV30 to TRBJ1-1; TRBD1 matches at 7 bases. The CDR3 runs to 14 residues. After removal of 0 bases from V and 5 bases from J, the junction contained 6 bases not matched to a gene. Germline CDR1 and CDR2: GTSNPN and SVGIG (reference sequence). The DNA for the CDR3 is TGTGCCTGGAGTGTTGTGGCAGGGGGAACTGAAGCTTTCTTT. Amino acid sequence: CAWSVVAGGTEAFF.